This passage covers 29 T cell receptor beta chains from one sample sequenced in a study of shared T cell receptors in the human thymus. The assay was immunoSEQ multiplex PCR, and TCRdb's table has in-frame clones only and misses some. The table records 550,000 to 800,000 clones, 70% to 90% of them present only once. These records were also assigned to another study, of human thymus T cells.

The material sequenced was thymocytes. The source is a girl in the first two years of life with a congenital heart defect.

The chain recombines TRBV20-1 with TRBJ2-5; D call uncertain. Germline CDR1 and CDR2: DFQATT and SNEGSKA (reference sequence). V was trimmed by 6 bases and J by 3 bases, leaving 5 bases between them. The CDR3 sequence is 10 residues long. In DNA, the CDR3 is TGCAGTGCCGCGAAAGAGACCCAGTACTTC. Amino acid sequence: CSAAKETQYF.

V and J are TRBV28 and TRBJ1-5; 8 bases are shared with TRBD1. Per germline, CDR1 MDHEN and CDR2 SYDVKM. After removal of 5 bases from V and 0 bases from J, the junction contained 18 bases not matched to a gene. This CDR3 is built from 20 residues. CDR3 DNA sequence: TGTGCCAGCAGTCTGACAGGGGACCTCAATTTTGGATATAGCAATCAGCCCCAGCATTTT. This gives the protein CASSLTGDLNFGYSNQPQHF.

The V and J genes are TRBV6-1 and TRBJ1-5; no clear D. V was trimmed by 7 bases and J by 5 bases, leaving 15 bases between them. There are 14 residues in the CDR3. The germline gives CDR1 MNHNS, CDR2 SASEGT. The CDR3 region has the DNA TGTGCCAGCACCCCCGTCGGGGATCATCAGCCCCAGCATTTT. Protein product: CASTPVGDHQPQHF.

This clone was recorded once. The gene calls are TRBV5-1 and TRBJ2-1, with 8 bases fitting TRBD2. This CDR3 is built from 19 residues. V was clipped by 1 base and J by 3 bases; unmatched bases: 15. Per germline, CDR1 SGHRS and CDR2 YFSETQ. This CDR3 is CASSLYPGLVVSNYNEQFF. The DNA of the CDR3 is TGCGCCAGCAGCTTGTATCCGGGACTAGTAGTGTCCAACTACAATGAGCAGTTCTTC.

This chain joins TRBV2 and TRBJ1-3; D is ambiguous. Trimming left V 7 bases short and J 0 bases short, with 16 bases between. Germline CDR1 and CDR2: SNHLY and FYNNEI. This CDR3 comprises 16 residues. The CDR3 region is CASTQREGSSGNTIYF. The CDR3, as DNA: TGTGCCAGCACTCAAAGGGAGGGCAGCTCTGGAAACACCATATATTTT.

V gene TRBV6-5 combines with J gene TRBJ1-5; a weak D match, TRBD1 (6 bases). Germline V CDR1 and CDR2: MNHEY, SVGAGI. This CDR3 spans 15 amino acids. The V gene lost 4 bases and the J gene lost 6 bases, with 16 bases spanning the gap. The CDR3 DNA is TGTGCCAGCAGTTCCGGACTTATAGGGGGTCAGCCCCAGCATTTT. As protein: CASSSGLIGGQPQHF.

The chain uses TRBV5-1 and TRBJ2-1; 13 bases agree with TRBD2. V was clipped by 2 bases and J by 8 bases; unmatched bases: 7. Germline assignment: CDR1 SGHRS and CDR2 YFSETQ. CDR3 length: 16 amino acids. In nucleotides, the CDR3 is TGCGCCAGCAGCTTATCCGGGACTAGCGGGGAAGATGAGCAGTTCTTC. Amino acid sequence: CASSLSGTSGEDEQFF. Full variable domain (rest looked up from reference TRBV5-1 and TRBJ2-1): KAGVTQTPRYLIKTRGQQVTLSCSPISGHRSVSWYQQTPGQGLQFLFEYFSETQRNKGNFPGRFSGRQFSNSRSEMNVSTLELGDSALYLCASSLSGTSGEDEQFFGPGTRLTVL.

This clone has only a few counts. The rearrangement links TRBV5-5 to TRBJ2-5; 11 nucleotides agree with TRBD2. V shed 3 bases and J 0 bases; nucleotides not matched to a gene: 4. The germline V gene encodes CDR1 SGHKS and CDR2 YYEKEE (reference sequence). CDR3 size: 16 residues. This CDR3 is CASSSETSGNQETQYF. CDR3 bases: TGTGCCAGCAGCTCCGAGACTAGCGGGAACCAAGAGACCCAGTACTTC.

The V gene is TRBV2, the J gene TRBJ1-4; maybe TRBD1 (5 bases). V was pared by 6 bases and J by 4 bases, with 24 bases between. Per germline, CDR1 SNHLY and CDR2 FYNNEI. This CDR3 comprises 18 residues. In DNA form, the CDR3 reads TGTGCCAGCAGCGTACCGATCCCCCGGGGGGGTTGTAATGAAAAACTGTTTTTT. This translates into CASSVPIPRGGCNEKLFF.

The gene calls are TRBV7-7 and TRBJ2-3, with 10 bases that match TRBD2. The germline CDR1 and CDR2 sequences are SSHAT and FNYEAQ (reference sequence). CDR3 length: 15 amino acids. V dropped 5 bases and J dropped 1; count of bases not matched to a gene: 3. The CDR3 reads CASSQTSGGTDTQYF. The CDR3 region has the DNA TGTGCCAGCAGCCAAACTAGCGGGGGCACAGATACGCAGTATTTT.

J is TRBJ1-1 and V is TRBV11-2; 7 bases match TRBD1. J lost 6 bases, V lost 2 bases, and 9 bases had no gene match. The length of the CDR3 is 15 residues. Germline CDR1 SGHAT, CDR2 FQNNGV. CDR3 sequence: CASSLLSQTGAEAFF. In nucleotides, the CDR3 is TGTGCCAGCAGCTTACTTTCACAAACAGGGGCTGAAGCTTTCTTT.

The chain uses TRBV5-6 and TRBJ1-1; D is possibly TRBD1 (6 bases). The CDR3 runs 11 residues. V lost 4 bases and J lost 6, with 7 bases in between. Germline V gives CDR1 SGHDT, CDR2 YYEEEE. CDR3 in amino acids: CASSNRAEAFF. CDR3 in DNA: TGTGCCAGCAGCAACAGGGCTGAAGCTTTCTTT.

The V and J genes are TRBV20-1 and TRBJ1-2, with D possibly TRBD1 on 5 matching bases. The CDR3 runs 11 residues. Germline lookup yields CDR1 DFQATT and CDR2 SNEGSKA (reference sequence). Trimming removed 8 bases at V and 10 bases at J, with 17 bases between. In nucleotides, the CDR3 is TGCAGTTTACCAGGGCGGAGTCTCTACACCTTC. Encoded protein: CSLPGRSLYTF.

This clone has only a few counts. V is TRBV6-5 and J is TRBJ1-2, with 7 bases that match TRBD1. J was trimmed by 2 bases and V by 7 bases; bases with no gene match: 4. CDR1 is MNHEY, CDR2 SVGAGI, per germline. The CDR3 spans 13 residues. CDR3 nucleotide sequence: TGTGCCAGCACGGGACAGCACAACTATGGCTACACCTTC. It translates to CASTGQHNYGYTF.

The chain couples TRBV5-1 to TRBJ2-1; 7 bases are shared with TRBD2. The V gene's germline CDR1 is SGHRS and CDR2 YFSETQ. The CDR3 runs to 18 residues. The junction had 19 bases not matched to a gene; V was cut back by 6 bases and J by 4 bases. The CDR3 sequence: CASKGSGVLNPNYNEQFF. Here the CDR3 DNA reads TGCGCCAGCAAGGGGAGCGGGGTTCTCAATCCCAATTACAATGAGCAGTTCTTC.

The chain combines TRBV11-3 with TRBJ1-1, with a possible D match to TRBD1 (5 bases). Trimming took off 4 bases at V and 3 bases at J, with 9 bases between the two ends. This CDR3 comprises 13 residues. Germline CDR1 SGHNT, CDR2 YENEEA. The CDR3 spells CASSSDSYTEAFF. The CDR3 DNA sequence: TGTGCCAGCAGCTCCGACAGTTACACTGAAGCTTTCTTT.

This clone was seen only once. J is TRBJ1-3 and V is TRBV7-9; maybe TRBD1 (6 bases). The V end lost 7 bases, the J end lost 1 base, and 23 bases lay between the germline ends. The CDR3 is 18 amino acids. The V gene's germline CDR1 is SEHNR and CDR2 FQNEAQ (reference sequence). The CDR3 sequence is CASKPKPPDRRSGNTIYF. CDR3 bases: TGTGCCAGCAAACCAAAACCCCCTGACAGGAGGTCTGGAAACACCATATATTTT.

In DNA, the CDR3 is TGTGCCAGCAGTGCTCGACAGAATGAAAAACTGTTTTTT. This gives the protein CASSARQNEKLFF. The rearrangement joins TRBV6-1 to TRBJ1-4; tentative D call: TRBD1 (5 bases). Germline V gene sequence: CDR1 MNHNS, CDR2 SASEGT. The CDR3 contains 13 residues. Trimming took off 4 bases at V and 5 bases at J, with 8 bases between the two ends.

The rearrangement joins TRBV7-9 to TRBJ1-1, with TRBD1 matching over 8 bases. Per the germline V gene, CDR1 is SEHNR and CDR2 is FQNEAQ (reference sequence). CDR3 length: 15 amino acids. J was trimmed by 10 bases and V by 5 bases; bases with no gene match: 15. CDR3 amino acids: CASSQYHGQGLVAFF. For the CDR3, the DNA is TGTGCCAGCAGCCAATACCATGGACAGGGTCTTGTAGCTTTCTTT.

The rearrangement uses TRBV5-6 and TRBJ1-1; unclear D gene. Germline-derived CDR1 and CDR2 are SGHDT and YYEEEE. CDR3 size: 16 residues. The V and J ends lost 0 bases and 0 bases respectively, with 12 bases between them. CDR3 sequence reads: CASSLDRLKLNTEAFF. CDR3 nucleotides: TGTGCCAGCAGCTTGGACAGACTAAAATTGAACACTGAAGCTTTCTTT.

This chain connects TRBV29-1 to TRBJ2-2, with 9 bases that match TRBD1. After removal of 5 bases from V and 6 bases from J, the junction contained 13 bases not matched to a gene. Per the germline V gene, CDR1 is SQVTM and CDR2 is ANQGSEA. The CDR3 sequence is 16 residues long. The CDR3 region is CSVSARWDREAGELFF. CDR3 nucleotides: TGCAGCGTTTCAGCCCGATGGGACAGGGAGGCCGGGGAGCTGTTTTTT.

The chain uses TRBV6-1 and TRBJ1-5, with D possibly being TRBD1 (6 bases). The ends were cut back, 1 base at V and 7 bases at J, with 26 bases in the middle. Germline V gene sequence: CDR1 MNHNS, CDR2 SASEGT. This CDR3 has 19 amino acids. The CDR3 reads CASSEGIGTLVPRRQPQHF. The DNA for the CDR3 is TGTGCCAGCAGTGAAGGTATTGGGACACTCGTTCCCCGTCGACAGCCCCAGCATTTT.

This clone was counted a few times. The chain links TRBV6-5 to TRBJ1-1; no reliable D call. This CDR3 is built from 13 residues. Trimming left V 4 bases short and J 4 bases short, with 10 bases between. Germline loops: CDR1 MNHEY, CDR2 SVGAGI. Here the CDR3 reads CASSFRGGTEAFF. CDR3 in DNA: TGTGCCAGCAGTTTCCGAGGAGGCACTGAAGCTTTCTTT.

The V gene is TRBV5-4, the J gene TRBJ1-2; D perhaps matches TRBD1 (6 bases). This CDR3 is 13 amino acids long. CDR1 SGHNT and CDR2 YYREEE come from the germline V gene (reference sequence). V lost 4 bases to trimming and J lost 4 bases, with 11 bases between them. The CDR3 DNA reads TGTGCCAGCAGCGGAACAGGGTTCTATGGCTACACCTTC. Its translation: CASSGTGFYGYTF.

The chain links TRBV27 to TRBJ2-7; TRBD2 matches at 8 bases. The CDR3 length is 16 residues. CDR1 and CDR2 from the germline V gene are MNHEY and SMNVEV (reference sequence). With V trimmed by 5 bases and J by 4 bases, 13 bases remained unmatched. CDR3 nucleotides: TGTGCCAGCAGTCCCTCGCCCGGACTAGCTTCGTACGAGCAGTACTTC. Its protein is CASSPSPGLASYEQYF.

This chain links TRBV7-9 with TRBJ2-6; D may be TRBD1 (5 bases). Trimming shortened V by 5 bases and J by 2 bases, and 7 bases separated the two germline ends. The CDR3 runs to 14 residues. From germline, CDR1 is SEHNR and CDR2 FQNEAQ (reference sequence). CDR3 amino acids: CASSPGPGANVLTF. For the CDR3, the DNA is TGTGCCAGCAGCCCAGGGCCTGGGGCCAACGTCCTGACTTTC.

The chain carries TRBV2 and TRBJ2-7, with 7 bases identical to TRBD1. V lost 9 bases, J lost 6 bases, and 11 bases stayed unmatched. Germline CDR1 reads SNHLY; CDR2 reads FYNNEI. The CDR3 has 13 amino acids. CDR3 sequence (DNA): TGTGCCAGGGGGGACAGAAAGTACAGCGAGCAGTACTTC. Amino acid sequence: CARGDRKYSEQYF.

This sequence joins TRBV5-1 and TRBJ2-3; TRBD2 matches at 7 bases. The CDR3 runs to 13 residues. The germline gives CDR1 SGHRS, CDR2 YFSETQ. V shed 1 base and J 7 bases; nucleotides not matched to a gene: 3. CDR3 protein: CASSLNGGNTQYF. CDR3 DNA: TGCGCCAGCAGCTTGAACGGGGGGAATACGCAGTATTTT. Together with reference TRBV5-1 and TRBJ2-3, the CDR3 gives the full variable domain: KAGVTQTPRYLIKTRGQQVTLSCSPISGHRSVSWYQQTPGQGLQFLFEYFSETQRNKGNFPGRFSGRQFSNSRSEMNVSTLELGDSALYLCASSLNGGNTQYFGPGTRLTVL.

The J gene is TRBJ1-5, the V gene TRBV21-1; the listed D gene, TRBD1, was not tested against the DNA. TRBV21-1 is classified as a pseudogene. The CDR3 extends over 15 amino acids. CDR3 sequence: CASSKKDSPNQPQHF. The DNA for the CDR3 is TGTGCCAGCAGCAAGAAGGACAGCCCAAATCAGCCCCAGCATTTT.